Below, 8 T cell receptor beta chains from the same sample are listed, as sequenced in a study of T-cell memory formation after mild COVID-19. Each CDR3 protein gets one entry after TCRdb re-called the 5' RACE reads with MiXCR. The sample has some 110,000 distinct CDR3 sequences, roughly 12% seen once. Sequenced sample: PBMCs or a T cell subset sorted from them (not recorded which). These receptors originate from an adult woman who had mild COVID-19 (a few samples of this study predate the infection). Cell type and time point are not known.

This clonotype appeared a few times. The genes are TRBV7-2 and TRBJ2-7, with D possibly being TRBD1 (6 bases). The CDR3 extends over 14 amino acids. Germline values: CDR1 SGHTA, CDR2 FQGNSA. The V and J ends lost 2 bases and 1 base respectively, with 9 bases between them. The CDR3 DNA reads as TGTGCCAGCAGCTTAATCCAGGGGTCCTACGAGCAGTACTTC. As protein: CASSLIQGSYEQYF. The full variable domain, completed using reference TRBV7-2 and TRBJ2-7, is GAGVSQSPSNKVTEKGKDVELRCDPISGHTALYWYRQSLGQGLEFLIYFQGNSAPDKSGLPSDRFSAERTGGSVSTLTIQRTQQEDSAVYLCASSLIQGSYEQYFGPGTRLTVT.

This clonotype was observed a few times. The rearrangement uses TRBV30 and TRBJ2-7, with TRBD2 matching 13 bases. Trimming took 1 base from V and 4 from J; bases not matched to a gene: 7. This CDR3 has 16 residues. Germline V gene data show CDR1 as GTSNPN and CDR2 as SVGIG (reference sequence). CDR3 nucleotide sequence: TGTGCCTGGAGTGGAATCCGGACTAGCGGGGGTTACGAGCAGTACTTC. Translated, it gives CAWSGIRTSGGYEQYF.

This clonotype was counted between two and nine times. The rearrangement uses TRBV6-5 and TRBJ2-5, with 9 bases aligning to TRBD2. Unmatched junction bases numbered 11, after V lost 5 bases and J lost 4 bases. Per the germline V gene, CDR1 is MNHEY and CDR2 is SVGAGI. This CDR3 spans 16 amino acids. The CDR3: CASSPSGLAAVETQYF. The DNA of the CDR3 is TGTGCCAGCAGTCCTTCGGGACTAGCAGCAGTAGAGACCCAGTACTTC.

This clonotype came up many times. The chain recombines TRBV7-6 with TRBJ2-5; TRBD1 agrees at 8 bases. CDR1 and CDR2 (germline): SGHVS, FNYEAQ. This CDR3 has 15 residues. The V segment lost 3 bases and the J segment 5 bases; nucleotides outside the gene matches: 8. The chain's CDR3 is CASSFRAGGLETQYF. The CDR3 DNA reads TGTGCCAGCAGCTTCCGGGCAGGGGGCTTGGAGACCCAGTACTTC.

V gene TRBV27 combines with J gene TRBJ1-1, with D possibly matching TRBD1 (5 bases). Between the trimmed V and J ends, which lost 5 bases and 1 base, there was a span of 14 bases. Per germline, CDR1 MNHEY and CDR2 SMNVEV (reference sequence). The CDR3 is 15 residues long. CDR3 loop: CASSGGIGRNTEAFF. The CDR3 region has the DNA TGTGCCAGCAGTGGGGGTATAGGAAGGAACACTGAAGCTTTCTTT.

This clonotype was seen only a few times. This chain links TRBV14 with TRBJ2-3; 11 bases align to TRBD2. The CDR3 covers 15 residues. Per germline, CDR1 SGHDN and CDR2 FVKESK. With 4 bases clipped from V and 4 bases from J, the junction kept 4 bases outside the gene matches. The CDR3 protein is CASSRLAGGSDTQYF. CDR3 coding DNA: TGTGCCAGCAGCCGTCTAGCGGGAGGCTCAGATACGCAGTATTTT.

This clonotype showed up just a few times. The chain couples TRBV4-1 to TRBJ2-7; a weak D match, TRBD2 (5 bases). This CDR3 has 16 amino acids. V shed 1 base and J shed 4 bases, with 17 bases lying between them. Germline CDR1 is MGHRA and CDR2 is YSYEKL. The CDR3 reads CASSQVARVLDYEQYF. In nucleotides, the CDR3 is TGCGCCAGCAGCCAAGTAGCGAGGGTCTTAGATTACGAGCAGTACTTC.

This chain links TRBV7-3 with TRBJ2-3; tentatively, D is TRBD2 (7 bases). The CDR3 sequence is 16 residues long. V lost 5 bases to trimming and J lost 1 base, with 16 bases between them. CDR1 SGHTA and CDR2 FQGTGA come from the germline V gene. CDR3 amino acids: CASSQLGGAGTDTQYF. Written as DNA, the CDR3 is TGTGCCAGCAGCCAACTGGGGGGGGCCGGCACAGATACGCAGTATTTT.